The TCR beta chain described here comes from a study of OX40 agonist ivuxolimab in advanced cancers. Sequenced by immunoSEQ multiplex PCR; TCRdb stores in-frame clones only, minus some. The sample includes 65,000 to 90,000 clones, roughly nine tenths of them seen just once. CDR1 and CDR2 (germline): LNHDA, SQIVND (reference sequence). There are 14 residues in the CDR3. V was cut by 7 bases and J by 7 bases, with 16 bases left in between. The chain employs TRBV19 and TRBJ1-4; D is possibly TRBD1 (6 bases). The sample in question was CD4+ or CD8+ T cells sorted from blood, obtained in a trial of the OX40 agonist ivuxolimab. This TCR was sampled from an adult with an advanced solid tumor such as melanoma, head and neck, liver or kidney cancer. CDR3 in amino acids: CASKVDQGSEKLFF. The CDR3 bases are TGTGCCAGTAAGGTAGATCAGGGGAGTGAAAAACTGTTTTTT.